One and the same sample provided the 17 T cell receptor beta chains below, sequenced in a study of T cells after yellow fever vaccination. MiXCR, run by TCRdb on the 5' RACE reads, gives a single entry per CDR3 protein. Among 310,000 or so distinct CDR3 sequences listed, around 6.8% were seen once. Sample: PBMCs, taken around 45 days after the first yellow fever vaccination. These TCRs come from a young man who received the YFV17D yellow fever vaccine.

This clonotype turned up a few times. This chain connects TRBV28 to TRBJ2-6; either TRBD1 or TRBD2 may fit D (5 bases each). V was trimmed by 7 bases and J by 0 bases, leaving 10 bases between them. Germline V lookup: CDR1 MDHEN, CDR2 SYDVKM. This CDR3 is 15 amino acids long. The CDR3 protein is CASKWGSSGANVLTF. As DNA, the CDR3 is TGTGCCAGCAAGTGGGGGAGCTCTGGGGCCAACGTCCTGACTTTC.

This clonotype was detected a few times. The CDR3 protein is CASSPNPGTYEQYF. The CDR3 DNA reads as TGCGCCAGCAGCCCCAATCCGGGTACCTACGAGCAGTACTTC. V is TRBV4-3 and J is TRBJ2-7; D is unclear. From germline, CDR1 is LGHNA and CDR2 YSLEER. The V end was cut by 4 bases, the J end by 2 bases, with 12 bases between. The length of the CDR3 is 14 residues.

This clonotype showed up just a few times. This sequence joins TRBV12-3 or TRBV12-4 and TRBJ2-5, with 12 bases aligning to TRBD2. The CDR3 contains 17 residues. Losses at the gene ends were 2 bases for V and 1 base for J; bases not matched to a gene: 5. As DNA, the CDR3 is TGTGCCAGCAGTTTATCGACTAGCGGGGGACTCCAAGAGACCCAGTACTTC. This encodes CASSLSTSGGLQETQYF.

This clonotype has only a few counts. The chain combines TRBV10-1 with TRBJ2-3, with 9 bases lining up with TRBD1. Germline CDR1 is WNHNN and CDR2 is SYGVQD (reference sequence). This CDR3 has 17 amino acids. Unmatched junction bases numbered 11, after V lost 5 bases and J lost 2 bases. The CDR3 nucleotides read TGCGCCAGCAGTCCAAATGACAGGGGGTATCTCACAGATACGCAGTATTTT. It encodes CASSPNDRGYLTDTQYF.

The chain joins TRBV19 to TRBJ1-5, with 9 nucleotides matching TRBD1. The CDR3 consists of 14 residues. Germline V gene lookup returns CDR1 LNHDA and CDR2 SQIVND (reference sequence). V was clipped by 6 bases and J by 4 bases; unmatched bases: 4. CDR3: CASSMDRGNQPQHF. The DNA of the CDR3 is TGTGCCAGTAGCATGGACAGGGGTAATCAGCCCCAGCATTTT.

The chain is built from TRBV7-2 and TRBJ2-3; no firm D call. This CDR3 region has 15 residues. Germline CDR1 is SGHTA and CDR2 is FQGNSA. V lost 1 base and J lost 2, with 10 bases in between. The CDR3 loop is CASSLGSEFTDTQYF. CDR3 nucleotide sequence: TGTGCCAGCAGCTTAGGGTCAGAATTCACAGATACGCAGTATTTT.

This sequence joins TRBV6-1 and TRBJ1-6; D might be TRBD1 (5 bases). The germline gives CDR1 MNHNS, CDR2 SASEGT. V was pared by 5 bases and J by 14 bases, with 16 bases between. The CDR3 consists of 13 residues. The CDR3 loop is CASSPGGGLSLHF. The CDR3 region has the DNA TGTGCCAGCAGTCCCGGGGGGGGATTATCCCTCCACTTT.

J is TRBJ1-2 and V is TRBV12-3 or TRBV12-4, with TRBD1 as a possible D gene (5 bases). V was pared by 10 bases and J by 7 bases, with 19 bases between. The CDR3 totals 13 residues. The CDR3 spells CATQLRGTFGYTF. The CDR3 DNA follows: TGTGCCACTCAACTACGGGGGACGTTTGGCTACACCTTC.

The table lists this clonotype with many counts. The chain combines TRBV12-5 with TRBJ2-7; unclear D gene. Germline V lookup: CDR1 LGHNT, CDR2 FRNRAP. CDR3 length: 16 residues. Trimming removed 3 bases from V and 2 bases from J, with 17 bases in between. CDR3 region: CASGFPLPGGAYEQYF. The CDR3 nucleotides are TGTGCTAGTGGTTTCCCCCTGCCTGGCGGAGCCTACGAGCAGTACTTC.

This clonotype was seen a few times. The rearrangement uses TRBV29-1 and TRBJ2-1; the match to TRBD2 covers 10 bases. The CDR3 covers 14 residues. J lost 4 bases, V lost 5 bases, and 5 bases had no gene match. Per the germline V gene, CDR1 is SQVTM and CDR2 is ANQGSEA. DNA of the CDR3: TGCAGCGTTCTGACTAGCGGGCCTTACAATGAGCAGTTCTTC. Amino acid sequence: CSVLTSGPYNEQFF.

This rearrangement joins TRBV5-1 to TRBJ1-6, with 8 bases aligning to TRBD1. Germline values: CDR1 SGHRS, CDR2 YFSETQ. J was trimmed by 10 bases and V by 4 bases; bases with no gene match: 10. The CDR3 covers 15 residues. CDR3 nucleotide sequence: TGCGCCAGCAGCGACCAGGGGGCCGGGGAATCACCCCTCCACTTT. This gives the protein CASSDQGAGESPLHF.

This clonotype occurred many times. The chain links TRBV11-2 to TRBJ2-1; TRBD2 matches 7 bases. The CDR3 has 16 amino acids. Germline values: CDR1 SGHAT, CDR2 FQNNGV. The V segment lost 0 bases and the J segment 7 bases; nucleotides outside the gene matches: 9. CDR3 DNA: TGTGCCAGCAGCTTAGATCCGGGGGGTGGGATGAATGAGCAGTTCTTC. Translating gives CASSLDPGGGMNEQFF.

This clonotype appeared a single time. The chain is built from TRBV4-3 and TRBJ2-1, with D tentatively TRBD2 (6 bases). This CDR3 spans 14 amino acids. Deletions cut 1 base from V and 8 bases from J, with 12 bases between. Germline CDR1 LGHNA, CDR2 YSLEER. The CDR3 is CASSQGPLADEQFF. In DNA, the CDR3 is TGCGCCAGCAGCCAAGGGCCACTAGCCGATGAGCAGTTCTTC.

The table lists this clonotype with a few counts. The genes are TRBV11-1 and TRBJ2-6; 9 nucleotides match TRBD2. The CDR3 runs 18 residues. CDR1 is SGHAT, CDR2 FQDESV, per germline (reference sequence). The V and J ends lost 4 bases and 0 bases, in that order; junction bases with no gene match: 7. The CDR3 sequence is CASSSASGESSGANVLTF. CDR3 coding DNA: TGTGCCAGCAGCTCCGCTAGCGGGGAAAGCTCTGGGGCCAACGTCCTGACTTTC.

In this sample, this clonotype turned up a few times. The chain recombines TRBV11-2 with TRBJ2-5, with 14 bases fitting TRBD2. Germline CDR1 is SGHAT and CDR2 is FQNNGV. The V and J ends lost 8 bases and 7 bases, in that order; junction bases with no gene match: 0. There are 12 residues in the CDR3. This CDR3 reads CASGTSGGTQYF. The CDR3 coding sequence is TGTGCCAGCGGGACTAGCGGGGGGACCCAGTACTTC.

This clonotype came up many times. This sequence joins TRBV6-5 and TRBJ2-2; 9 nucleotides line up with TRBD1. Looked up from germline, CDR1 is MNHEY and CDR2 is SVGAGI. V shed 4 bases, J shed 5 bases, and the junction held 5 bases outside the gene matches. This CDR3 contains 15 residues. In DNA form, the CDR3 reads TGTGCCAGCAGTTCCAGGGACAGGGCGACCGGGGAGCTGTTTTTT. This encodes CASSSRDRATGELFF.

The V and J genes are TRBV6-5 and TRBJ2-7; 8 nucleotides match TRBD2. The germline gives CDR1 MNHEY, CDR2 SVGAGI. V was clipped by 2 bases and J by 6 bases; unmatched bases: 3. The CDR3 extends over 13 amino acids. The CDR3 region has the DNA TGTGCCAGCAGTTACCGCAGCGGGGGCGAGCAGTACTTC. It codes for CASSYRSGGEQYF.